This is a list of T cell receptor beta chains from one sample in a study of vaccination effects on CD4 cells after COVID-19. Which antigens these TCRs recognize remains unknown. Produced via immunoSEQ multiplex PCR; TCRdb's table is partial and in-frame only. Of tens of thousands of clones listed, around 70% are singletons. Sequencing was performed on CD4+ T cells from PBMCs cultured without peptide, taken after COVID-19 vaccination. The source is a human donor who received a COVID-19 vaccine. Both conserved end residues are part of each CDR3. Each record gives: CDR3 protein, CDR3 DNA, D gene, J gene, V gene, clone size. The D gene is left open where the match is weak. Part of the rows lack a size; the others show once, few, many or a class for expanded clones.

CASSPTIQGVQETQYF,TGCGCCAGCAGCCCTACCATTCAGGGGGTCCAAGAGACCCAGTACTTC,TRBD1,TRBJ2-5,TRBV5-1,-
CASSARTGGGSNQPQHF,TGTGCCAGCAGCGCCCGGACAGGGGGCGGGAGCAATCAGCCCCAGCATTTT,TRBD1,TRBJ1-5,TRBV2,-
CASSRLLNPVLNTEAFF,TGTGCCAGCAGTCGGCTACTGAACCCAGTATTGAACACTGAAGCTTTCTTT,-,TRBJ1-1,TRBV6-6,-
CATSLPGGRGKTQYF,TGTGCCACCTCGCTCCCCGGGGGCAGGGGTAAGACCCAGTACTTC,-,TRBJ2-5,TRBV19,-
CSAPTHRSQFF,TGCAGTGCCCCAACCCATCGATCGCAGTTCTTC,-,TRBJ2-1,TRBV20-1,-
CASSKGRDTQYF,TGTGCCAGCAGCAAAGGCCGAGATACGCAGTATTTT,-,TRBJ2-3,TRBV7-8,-
CASRPFPGNSAPGGYGYTF,TGCGCCAGCAGACCCTTCCCAGGAAACAGCGCCCCTGGGGGCTATGGCTACACCTTC,-,TRBJ1-2,TRBV5-1,-
CASSLFGTGEKLFF,TGTGCCAGCAGTTTGTTCGGGACGGGAGAAAAACTGTTTTTT,-,TRBJ1-4,TRBV28,few
CASSSWGFQETQYF,TGTGCCAGCAGCTCTTGGGGTTTTCAAGAGACCCAGTACTTC,-,TRBJ2-5,TRBV11-1,-
CASSNRQGPGNTIYF,TGCGCCAGCAGCAACCGACAGGGTCCTGGAAACACCATATATTTT,TRBD1,TRBJ1-3,TRBV4-1,few
CASSLDEGTGELFF,TGCGCCAGCAGCTTGGACGAGGGGACCGGGGAGCTGTTTTTT,-,TRBJ2-2,TRBV5-1,-
CSASSLLRVGAFF,TGCAGTGCTAGTAGTCTTTTGCGGGTAGGAGCTTTCTTT,-,TRBJ1-1,TRBV20-1,-
CASSDRTGLITDTQYF,TGTGCCAGCAGCGACCGGACAGGGCTAATTACAGATACGCAGTATTTT,TRBD1,TRBJ2-3,TRBV7-9,-
CASSPRQGGNTGELFF,TGTGCCAGCAGCCCACGACAGGGGGGGAACACCGGGGAGCTGTTTTTT,TRBD1,TRBJ2-2,TRBV5-5,-
CASSLPVGNTIYF,TGTGCCAGCAGCTTACCTGTGGGAAACACCATATATTTT,-,TRBJ1-3,TRBV7-9,-
CASSQVGGGAGETQYF,TGTGCCAGCAGCCAAGTTGGTGGGGGGGCGGGCGAGACCCAGTACTTC,-,TRBJ2-5,TRBV3-1/TRBV3-2,-
CASSYSGVEETQYF,TGTGCCAGCAGCTACAGCGGGGTCGAAGAGACCCAGTACTTC,TRBD2,TRBJ2-5,TRBV5-6,-
CASSFRRDRGYNEQFF,TGTGCCAGCAGCTTTAGACGGGACAGGGGGTACAATGAGCAGTTCTTC,TRBD1,TRBJ2-1,TRBV7-2,-
CASSILDGYNYGYTF,TGTGCCAGTAGTATACTAGACGGTTATAACTATGGCTACACCTTC,-,TRBJ1-2,TRBV19,few
CASSYYADVYGYTF,TGTGCCAGCAGTTATTACGCGGATGTCTATGGCTACACCTTC,-,TRBJ1-2,TRBV6-2/TRBV6-3,-
CASSPSGDRIPGELFF,TGTGCCAGCTCACCATCCGGGGACAGAATACCCGGGGAGCTGTTTTTT,TRBD1,TRBJ2-2,TRBV18,few
CASSYLRDGGEKLFF,TGTGCCAGCAGCTACCTCCGAGACGGTGGGGAAAAACTGTTTTTT,-,TRBJ1-4,TRBV5-5,once
CASNSLTGPRTEAFF,TGTGCCAGTAACAGTTTAACAGGGCCTAGAACTGAAGCTTTCTTT,-,TRBJ1-1,TRBV28,few
CASSEWDVNTEAFF,TGTGCCAGCAGTGAATGGGACGTAAACACTGAAGCTTTCTTT,-,TRBJ1-1,TRBV2,few
CASSQVRARGEGAQHF,TGTGCCAGCAGTCAAGTCCGAGCGCGTGGAGAGGGGGCCCAGCATTTT,-,TRBJ1-5,TRBV2,few
CASSGQLAGKNEQFF,TGTGCCAGCAGTGGCCAGCTAGCGGGTAAAAATGAGCAGTTCTTC,TRBD2,TRBJ2-1,TRBV2,once
CASSYSAGMSNEQFF,TGTGCCAGCAGTTACTCGGCAGGGATGAGCAATGAGCAGTTCTTC,-,TRBJ2-1,TRBV6-5,-
CASRPVRAAQFF,TGTGCCAGCAGACCGGTACGAGCAGCGCAGTTCTTC,-,TRBJ2-1,TRBV6-5,-
CASSPLVLTGELFF,TGTGCCAGCTCACCATTGGTGCTCACCGGGGAGCTGTTTTTT,-,TRBJ2-2,TRBV18,-
CASSLTTVNYGYTF,TGTGCCAGCAGCTTAACCACGGTTAACTATGGCTACACCTTC,-,TRBJ1-2,TRBV7-2,once
CASSAQASNQPQHF,TGTGCCAGCAGCGCACAGGCTAGCAATCAGCCCCAGCATTTT,-,TRBJ1-5,TRBV7-2,-
CASSTRDPVRPQHF,TGTGCCAGTAGTACCCGGGACCCCGTCAGGCCCCAGCATTTT,-,TRBJ1-5,TRBV19,-
CASSGGQGMGSNQPQHF,TGTGCCAGTAGTGGGGGACAGGGAATGGGTAGCAATCAGCCCCAGCATTTT,TRBD1,TRBJ1-5,TRBV19,-
CASRDRQGIAQPQHF,TGTGCCAGCAGGGACCGGCAGGGCATCGCTCAGCCCCAGCATTTT,-,TRBJ1-5,TRBV2,-
CASSEIGTATDTQYF,TGTGCCAGCAGTGAAATTGGGACAGCCACAGATACGCAGTATTTT,TRBD1,TRBJ2-3,TRBV6-1,-
CAIEASAGNTIYF,TGTGCCATCGAGGCAAGCGCTGGAAACACCATATATTTT,-,TRBJ1-3,TRBV10-3,-
CASRPTGGTGELFF,TGTGCCAGCAGACCGACAGGGGGCACCGGGGAGCTGTTTTTT,TRBD1,TRBJ2-2,TRBV9,few
CASTQRGGDTQYF,TGTGCCAGCACGCAACGGGGCGGTGATACGCAGTATTTT,-,TRBJ2-3,TRBV3-1/TRBV3-2,-
CASSRTGWGGELFF,TGTGCCAGCAGCCGGACAGGGTGGGGCGGGGAGCTGTTTTTT,TRBD1,TRBJ2-2,TRBV7-2,-
CASSKTPAEFPNTEAFF,TGTGCCAGCAGTAAGACTCCAGCCGAGTTCCCGAACACTGAAGCTTTCTTT,-,TRBJ1-1,TRBV6-2/TRBV6-3,-
CASRPIISYGYTF,TGTGCCAGCAGGCCCATAATAAGCTATGGCTACACCTTC,-,TRBJ1-2,TRBV2,few
CASSEWGGLASGYTF,TGTGCCAGCAGTGAATGGGGGGGTTTGGCTTCGGGCTACACCTTC,-,TRBJ1-2,TRBV25-1,-